One and the same sample provided the 7 T cell receptor beta chains below, sequenced in a study of patients and donors after allogeneic stem cell transplantation. MiXCR, applied by TCRdb to the RT-PCR reads, yields one record per CDR3 protein. The data contain tens of thousands of distinct CDR3 sequences, roughly 48% of them singletons. The sequenced sample consisted of blood, either unsorted or a sorted T cell fraction (not recorded which). These receptors came from a human donor who was either an allogeneic HSCT recipient or a stem cell or donor lymphocyte infusion donor (not recorded which). It is not recorded whose cells these are; they may come from a transplant donor.

The CDR3 is CASSTGTAKKETYEQYF. The CDR3 DNA reads TGCGCCAGCAGCACCGGGACGGCCAAAAAAGAAACCTACGAGCAGTACTTC. The chain couples TRBV5-1 to TRBJ2-7, with D perhaps being TRBD1 or TRBD2 (5 bases each). Per germline, CDR1 SGHRS and CDR2 YFSETQ. The CDR3 runs 17 residues. V gave up 4 bases and J gave up 2 bases, with 22 bases separating them. The full variable domain, completed using reference TRBV5-1 and TRBJ2-7, is KAGVTQTPRYLIKTRGQQVTLSCSPISGHRSVSWYQQTPGQGLQFLFEYFSETQRNKGNFPGRFSGRQFSNSRSEMNVSTLELGDSALYLCASSTGTAKKETYEQYFGPGTRLTVT.

The V and J genes are TRBV4-1 and TRBJ1-4, with D tentatively TRBD1 (6 bases). The CDR3 sequence is 14 residues long. With 2 bases removed from V and 7 bases from J, the gap between germline ends came to 11 bases. Germline CDR1 reads MGHRA; CDR2 reads YSYEKL. In nucleotides, the CDR3 is TGCGCCAGCAGCCAACAGGGGAAAGGTGAAAAACTGTTTTTT. The encoded protein is CASSQQGKGEKLFF.

The chain recombines TRBV4-3 with TRBJ2-7; the D gene is possibly TRBD1 (5 bases). Trimming cost V 1 base and J 5 bases, with 12 bases left between them. Germline assignment: CDR1 LGHNA and CDR2 YSLEER. There are 14 residues in the CDR3. The CDR3: CASSQAAGYHEQYF. In DNA, the CDR3 is TGCGCCAGCAGCCAAGCCGCAGGGTACCACGAGCAGTACTTC.

This clonotype was detected only a few times. J is TRBJ1-2 and V is TRBV7-9; a weak D match, TRBD1 (5 bases). There are 17 residues in the CDR3. V lost 3 bases and J lost 3, with 20 bases in between. The germline gives CDR1 SEHNR, CDR2 FQNEAQ (reference sequence). The CDR3 protein is CASSFTSSGKFDYGYTF. The DNA for the CDR3 is TGTGCCAGCAGCTTCACTTCGTCAGGGAAATTTGACTATGGCTACACCTTC.

The rearrangement joins TRBV28 to TRBJ1-2, with TRBD1 as a possible D gene (6 bases). Looked up from germline, CDR1 is MDHEN and CDR2 is SYDVKM. The V end was cut by 5 bases, the J end by 2 bases, with 18 bases between. The CDR3 sequence is 16 residues long. In nucleotides, the CDR3 is TGTGCCAGCAGTGAGGCCTCACAGGGCCCAAACTATGGCTACACCTTC. This codes for CASSEASQGPNYGYTF.

A single count supports this clonotype. The chain has TRBV20-1 and TRBJ1-1; 7 bases are shared with TRBD1. V was pared by 3 bases and J by 3 bases, with 4 bases of the junction left unmatched. The CDR3 has 13 residues. Germline V gives CDR1 DFQATT, CDR2 SNEGSKA (reference sequence). This chain's CDR3 is CSASGQVDTEAFF. CDR3 nucleotides: TGCAGTGCTAGCGGACAGGTGGACACTGAAGCTTTCTTT.

V usage is TRBV28 and J usage is TRBJ2-3, with D perhaps matching TRBD1 or TRBD2 (6 bases each). Deletions cut 10 bases from V and 1 base from J, with 12 bases between. CDR1 and CDR2 (germline): MDHEN, SYDVKM. The CDR3 loop spans 13 amino acids. The CDR3: CATERGGTDTQYF. For the CDR3, the DNA is TGTGCCACCGAAAGGGGGGGCACAGATACGCAGTATTTT.